The source of this T cell receptor beta chain is a study of vaccination effects on CD4 cells after COVID-19. As for the study in general: A few convalescent patients were sampled after vaccination (early and late). Samples collected post-vaccine were obtained a median of 72 days after the second dose. General study findings and limits: New vaccine-induced clones made up most post-vaccine spike-reactive clones in convalescents. Infection-derived and vaccine-derived clones contracted markedly late after vaccination.

Some clones are missing from TCRdb's copy, which holds only in-frame ones; the method was immunoSEQ multiplex PCR. The table includes some 15,000 clones, around 79% detected once. Sequencing in the ViraFEST assay came after antigen-specific CD4+ T cells had been expanded with viral peptide pools, which were used to stimulate PBMC. It was after approximately 11 days of culture that CD4+ T cells were isolated. Sometime from March through December 2020, the person acquired a SARS-CoV-2 infection that PCR confirmed. Two doses of either BNT162b2 or mRNA-1273 were given to each participant. The CDR3 extends over 14 amino acids. In germline, CDR1 is MNHNY, CDR2 SVGAGI (reference sequence). The germline V and J ends were trimmed by 3 bases and 3 bases, with 10 bases remaining between them. To note about this clone: What it recognizes is unknown.

The TCR originated in a human donor who had a prior SARS-CoV-2 infection. The chain employs TRBV6-6 and TRBJ2-3; a possible D gene is TRBD2 (6 bases). Sequencing was performed on CD4+ T cells from PBMCs cultured with HCoV-NL63 spike peptides, taken after COVID-19 vaccination. The CDR3 DNA sequence: TGTGCCAGCAGTTATCGGGAGTATACAGATACGCAGTATTTT. Translated: CASSYREYTDTQYF.